The clone carrying this T cell receptor (beta chain) appeared a few times. V gave up 4 bases and J gave up 9 bases, with 22 bases separating them. Germline values: CDR1 LNHDA, CDR2 SQIVND (reference sequence). The CDR3 is 16 amino acids. Constant-region reverse primers amplified full-length variable regions, followed by semi-nested Nested Universal Primer A PCR. From the 5' RACE reads, TCRdb called clonotypes with MiXCR, one entry per CDR3 protein. The sample includes around 9,600 distinct CDR3 sequences, around a third of them seen just once. Tregs were sorted as CD4+CD25+CD127-/low cells. The sample comprised Tregs sorted from blood. V is TRBV19 and J is TRBJ2-1; perhaps TRBD2 as D (6 bases). The receptor's source is a female donor with breast cancer. For the CDR3, the DNA is TGTGCCAGTAGTAACCCAGCCGGGAGTATAAGGGGTGAGCAGTTCTTC. Amino acids: CASSNPAGSIRGEQFF.